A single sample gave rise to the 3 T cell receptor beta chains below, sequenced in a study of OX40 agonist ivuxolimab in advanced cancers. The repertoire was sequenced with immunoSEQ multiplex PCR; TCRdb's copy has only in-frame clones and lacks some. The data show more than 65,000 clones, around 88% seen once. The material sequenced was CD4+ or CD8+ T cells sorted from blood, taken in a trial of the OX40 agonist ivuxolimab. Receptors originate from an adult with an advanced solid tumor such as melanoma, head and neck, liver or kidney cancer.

This chain's CDR3 is CASTLPGENTIYF. For the CDR3, the DNA is TGTGCCAGCACCCTTCCGGGGGAAAACACCATATATTTT. The gene calls are TRBV28 and TRBJ1-3, with D possibly matching TRBD1 (5 bases). Per the germline V gene, CDR1 is MDHEN and CDR2 is SYDVKM. The CDR3 contains 13 residues. The germline V and J ends were trimmed by 7 bases and 6 bases, with 13 bases remaining between them. Full variable domain (remainder filled in from reference TRBV28 and TRBJ1-3): DVKVTQSSRYLVKRTGEKVFLECVQDMDHENMFWYRQDPGLGLRLIYFSYDVKMKEKGDIPEGYSVSREKKERFSLILESASTNQTSMYLCASTLPGENTIYFGEGSWLTVV.

The CDR3 spells CASSSGPGKYF. CDR3 nucleotide sequence: TGTGCCAGCAGCTCCGGACCGGGGAAGTACTTC. The chain is built from TRBV7-9 and TRBJ2-7; TRBD2 might be the D (5 bases). Germline V gene sequence: CDR1 SEHNR, CDR2 FQNEAQ (reference sequence). V was shortened by 4 bases and J by 11 bases, with 12 bases between the two germline ends. The length of the CDR3 is 11 residues.

This CDR3 reads CASSYTRGTEAFF. The DNA for the CDR3 is TGTGCCAGCAGCTACACACGTGGCACTGAAGCTTTCTTT. The V and J genes are TRBV13 and TRBJ1-1; D ambiguous. This CDR3 region has 13 residues. The germline gives CDR1 PRHDT, CDR2 FYEKMQ (reference sequence). With 4 bases removed from V and 4 bases from J, the gap between germline ends came to 10 bases.